What follows are 27 T cell receptor beta chains derived from one specimen sequenced in a study of a mutant IDH1 vaccine in newly diagnosed glioma. TCRdb keeps only in-frame clones here, not all; method: immunoSEQ multiplex PCR. The sample yields roughly 70,000 clones, more than 70% seen once. Time point denoted: baseline, week 1 (first vaccination visit). The treatment here: pre-vaccination baseline after standard-of-care therapy. The sample was peripheral blood mononuclear cells (PBMCs), taken from a glioma patient treated with radiotherapy, temozolomide or both. These receptors originate from a woman aged 18-35 years with glioma. Some clones in this sample may be carry-over from other donors' samples.

CDR3 sequence: CSVEDPTRGPYGYTF. The CDR3 coding sequence is TGCAGCGTTGAAGATCCGACTAGAGGTCCTTATGGCTACACCTTC. The chain combines TRBV29-1 with TRBJ1-2; no reliable D call. Germline lookup yields CDR1 SQVTM and CDR2 ANQGSEA. Trimming removed 0 bases at V and 5 bases at J, with 16 bases between. The CDR3 totals 15 residues.

The V and J genes are TRBV13 and TRBJ1-2; TRBD1 matches 7 bases. CDR3 length equals 13 residues. Trimming at V came to 4 bases and at J to 6 bases, leaving 5 bases not matched to a gene. CDR1 is PRHDT and CDR2 is FYEKMQ in the germline V gene (reference sequence). Written as DNA, the CDR3 is TGTGCCAGCAGCTGGACAGGTTCAGATGGCTACACCTTC. Translating it yields CASSWTGSDGYTF.

J is TRBJ2-1 and V is TRBV2, with a tentative D call TRBD1 (5 bases). Between the trimmed V and J ends, which lost 8 bases and 8 bases, there was a span of 13 bases. CDR1 is SNHLY, CDR2 FYNNEI, per germline. This CDR3 has 12 residues. This chain's CDR3 is CASPSPRDEQFF. CDR3 nucleotide sequence: TGTGCCAGCCCAAGCCCCAGGGATGAGCAGTTCTTC.

A few counts support this clone. The chain has TRBV2 and TRBJ1-5; D might be TRBD1 (5 bases). The CDR3 has 14 amino acids. The V gene's germline CDR1 is SNHLY and CDR2 FYNNEI. With 4 bases removed from V and 2 bases from J, the gap between germline ends came to 9 bases. The CDR3 DNA is TGTGCCAGCAGTGTAGGCAGGGGCAATCAGCCCCAGCATTTT. Residues: CASSVGRGNQPQHF.

The chain is built from TRBV5-6 and TRBJ1-2; a weak D match, TRBD1 (6 bases). This CDR3 has 17 residues. The V gene's germline CDR1 is SGHDT and CDR2 YYEEEE. The ends were cut back, 0 bases at V and 1 base at J, with 16 bases in the middle. The CDR3 DNA sequence: TGTGCCAGCAGCTTGGAAGGGGGTATCCCTCTTAACTATGGCTACACCTTC. Its protein product is CASSLEGGIPLNYGYTF.

This clone was seen a few times. The chain combines TRBV18 with TRBJ1-5; D ambiguous. Germline V gene data show CDR1 as KGHSH and CDR2 as LQKENI. With 3 bases removed from V and 5 bases from J, the gap between germline ends came to 8 bases. The CDR3 extends over 13 amino acids. This CDR3 reads CASSPGLDQPQHF. CDR3 bases: TGTGCCAGCTCACCTGGCCTCGATCAGCCCCAGCATTTT.

This rearrangement joins TRBV5-1 to TRBJ2-7; TRBD2 agrees at 10 bases. With 5 bases clipped from V and 7 bases from J, the junction kept 18 bases outside the gene matches. The CDR3 sequence is 17 residues long. Germline V gene lookup returns CDR1 SGHRS and CDR2 YFSETQ. Here the CDR3 DNA reads TGCGCCAGCAGGCAGACTAGCGGGCGGCTAGTTTCTACGGAGCAGTACTTC. Protein: CASRQTSGRLVSTEQYF.

The chain carries TRBV2 and TRBJ2-7, with TRBD1 matching 7 bases. This CDR3 is 15 amino acids long. CDR1 SNHLY and CDR2 FYNNEI come from the germline V gene. Germline trimming cut 8 bases from V and 3 bases from J; bases unmatched to any gene: 13. CDR3 nucleotide sequence: TGTGCCAGCCAAATACAGGGGAGAAACATCTACGAGCAGTACTTC. Translated: CASQIQGRNIYEQYF.

The V gene is TRBV9, the J gene TRBJ2-1; D remains unclear. Between the trimmed V and J ends, which lost 7 bases and 5 bases, there was a span of 19 bases. CDR1 and CDR2 from the germline V gene are SGDLS and YYNGEE. There are 15 residues in the CDR3. CDR3 sequence (DNA): TGTGCCAGCGGCTATCCGGACCCAAATCACAATGAGCAGTTCTTC. This gives the protein CASGYPDPNHNEQFF. Using reference TRBV9 and TRBJ2-1 for the parts outside the CDR3, the full variable domain is DSGVTQTPKHLITATGQRVTLRCSPRSGDLSVYWYQQSLDQGLQFLIQYYNGEERAKGNILERFSAQQFPDLHSELNLSSLELGDSALYFCASGYPDPNHNEQFFGPGTRLTVL.

The chain couples TRBV29-1 to TRBJ1-2, with D possibly being TRBD1 (6 bases). Germline CDR1 SQVTM, CDR2 ANQGSEA. CDR3 length: 13 residues. V lost 2 bases to trimming and J lost 7 bases, with 14 bases between them. The CDR3 reads CSVETAGEGGYTF. As DNA, the CDR3 is TGCAGCGTTGAAACGGCAGGGGAGGGTGGCTACACCTTC.

V is TRBV5-1 and J is TRBJ1-2; maybe TRBD1 (5 bases). Germline V gene data show CDR1 as SGHRS and CDR2 as YFSETQ. The CDR3 contains 15 residues. Trimming took off 0 bases at V and 2 bases at J, with 11 bases between the two ends. The CDR3 spells CASSLGLYRNYGYTF. The CDR3 DNA is TGCGCCAGCAGCTTGGGCCTTTACAGGAACTATGGCTACACCTTC.

The chain couples TRBV9 to TRBJ1-2, with 7 bases identical to TRBD1. Germline V gene data show CDR1 as SGDLS and CDR2 as YYNGEE. With V trimmed by 0 bases and J by 2 bases, 16 bases remained unmatched. The CDR3 runs 19 residues. The CDR3 bases are TGTGCCAGCAGCGTAGGGTTTGGGGCAGGGGGAGCGGTAAACTATGGCTACACCTTC. Its translation: CASSVGFGAGGAVNYGYTF.

The chain couples TRBV29-1 to TRBJ2-5; D tentatively reads TRBD1 or TRBD2 (5 bases each). Trimming removed 4 bases from V and 5 bases from J, with 8 bases in between. The CDR3 runs 11 residues. Germline V CDR1 and CDR2: SQVTM, ANQGSEA. The CDR3 DNA follows: TGCAGCGTTGCCGGGGCGGAGACCCAGTACTTC. Its protein is CSVAGAETQYF.

The chain joins TRBV11-2 to TRBJ1-1; D is undetermined. The CDR3 extends over 13 amino acids. V gave up 6 bases and J gave up 6 bases, with 14 bases separating them. Germline CDR1 SGHAT, CDR2 FQNNGV. CDR3 nucleotide sequence: TGTGCCAGCAGTACGATTGCGGGAGCTGAAGCTTTCTTT. Amino acids: CASSTIAGAEAFF.

The chain has TRBV9 and TRBJ1-2, with unresolved D. Germline V CDR1 and CDR2: SGDLS, YYNGEE. This CDR3 is 13 amino acids long. V was clipped by 0 bases and J by 4 bases, with 7 bases between them. The CDR3 region has the DNA TGTGCCAGCAGCGTAGGTGGCCTCTATGGCTACACCTTC. This codes for CASSVGGLYGYTF.

This clone was seen only once. V usage is TRBV30 and J usage is TRBJ2-7; 7 bases line up with TRBD1. CDR3 length: 12 amino acids. V gave up 3 bases and J gave up 2 bases; unmatched junction bases: 1. Germline CDR1 is GTSNPN and CDR2 is SVGIG (reference sequence). The CDR3 here is CAWRGTAYEQYF. CDR3 bases: TGTGCCTGGAGGGGGACAGCCTACGAGCAGTACTTC.

This chain links TRBV19 with TRBJ2-1; 7 nucleotides agree with TRBD2. CDR1 and CDR2 from the germline V gene are LNHDA and SQIVND (reference sequence). With 5 bases clipped from V and 3 bases from J, the junction kept 7 bases outside the gene matches. CDR3 length: 15 amino acids. The CDR3 spells CASSGPGTNYNEQFF. CDR3 nucleotides: TGTGCCAGTAGTGGACCCGGGACTAACTACAATGAGCAGTTCTTC.

This sequence joins TRBV25-1 and TRBJ2-1, with D unresolved. The CDR3 has 12 amino acids. The ends were cut back, 3 bases at V and 10 bases at J, with 10 bases in the middle. The germline V gene encodes CDR1 MGHDK and CDR2 SYGVNS. CDR3: CASSDPGSEQFF. DNA for the CDR3: TGTGCCAGCAGTGATCCCGGGTCCGAGCAGTTCTTC.

This rearrangement joins TRBV29-1 to TRBJ1-1; D is unresolved. CDR3 length equals 13 residues. V shed 4 bases and J shed 0 bases, with 9 bases lying between them. Germline V gene lookup returns CDR1 SQVTM and CDR2 ANQGSEA. CDR3 sequence reads: CSVVVNLNTEAFF. The DNA for the CDR3 is TGCAGCGTTGTTGTCAACTTGAACACTGAAGCTTTCTTT.

This clone was recorded a few times. The rearrangement joins TRBV6-5 to TRBJ2-5; D unclear. V was trimmed by 6 bases and J by 0 bases, leaving 11 bases between them. Per the germline V gene, CDR1 is MNHEY and CDR2 is SVGAGI. This CDR3 contains 14 residues. The CDR3 region is CASSPGRNQETQYF. The DNA for the CDR3 is TGTGCCAGCAGCCCCGGGCGCAACCAAGAGACCCAGTACTTC.

The V call is TRBV18, the J call TRBJ1-2; D is unresolved. Trimming cost V 8 bases and J 2 bases, with 12 bases left between them. Germline CDR1 and CDR2: KGHSH and LQKENI. The CDR3 contains 13 residues. The CDR3 spells CASQHGGNYGYTF. In DNA form, the CDR3 reads TGTGCCAGCCAACACGGAGGGAACTATGGCTACACCTTC.

The gene calls are TRBV4-2 and TRBJ2-3, with TRBD2 matching 11 bases. Trimming removed 5 bases from V and 0 bases from J; junction bases left unmatched: 7. The CDR3 length is 17 residues. The V gene's germline CDR1 is LGHNA and CDR2 YNFKEQ. This chain's CDR3 is CASSKRLAGTSTDTQYF. CDR3 bases: TGTGCCAGCAGCAAAAGACTAGCGGGGACTAGCACAGATACGCAGTATTTT.

The chain employs TRBV29-1 and TRBJ2-5, with 7 bases matching TRBD1. V trimming: 3 bases; J trimming: 4 bases; junction bases outside the gene matches: 8. Germline values: CDR1 SQVTM, CDR2 ANQGSEA. CDR3 length equals 14 residues. CDR3 nucleotide sequence: TGCAGCGTTGACGGTAGGGGGCAAAGAGAGACCCAGTACTTC. It yields the protein CSVDGRGQRETQYF.

The genes are TRBV5-6 and TRBJ1-2, with 7 bases that match TRBD1. Per germline, CDR1 SGHDT and CDR2 YYEEEE. There are 15 residues in the CDR3. Trimming removed 2 bases from V and 8 bases from J; junction bases left unmatched: 12. CDR3 coding DNA: TGTGCCAGCAGCTTAGGCGGGGGCCGGGACAGAGGCTACACCTTC. It encodes CASSLGGGRDRGYTF.

The rearrangement uses TRBV30 and TRBJ2-1; weak D call: TRBD2 (6 bases). The CDR3 runs 15 residues. Per germline, CDR1 GTSNPN and CDR2 SVGIG (reference sequence). V dropped 1 base and J dropped 1 base, with 11 bases sitting between them. The CDR3 nucleotides are TGTGCCTGGAGTGAGGGGACTGTATCCTACAATGAGCAGTTCTTC. Translated, it gives CAWSEGTVSYNEQFF.

The V and J genes are TRBV5-5 and TRBJ1-5; possibly TRBD1 for D (6 bases). This CDR3 has 15 amino acids. Germline V gene data show CDR1 as SGHKS and CDR2 as YYEKEE (reference sequence). V gave up 0 bases and J gave up 0 bases, with 7 bases separating them. The CDR3 here is CASSLADSSNQPQHF. Written as DNA, the CDR3 is TGTGCCAGCAGCTTGGCGGACAGTAGCAATCAGCCCCAGCATTTT. Combining the CDR3 with reference TRBV5-5 and TRBJ1-5 gives the whole variable domain DAGVTQSPTHLIKTRGQQVTLRCSPISGHKSVSWYQQVLGQGPQFIFQYYEKEERGRGNFPDRFSARQFPNYSSELNVNALLLGDSALYLCASSLADSSNQPQHFGDGTRLSIL.

This clone is labeled as medium-sized. The V gene is TRBV11-3, the J gene TRBJ2-7; the D is unclear. The length of the CDR3 is 12 residues. Germline CDR1 and CDR2: SGHNT and YENEEA. V was trimmed by 3 bases and J by 5 bases, leaving 8 bases between them. In DNA form, the CDR3 reads TGTGCCAGCAGCTTCGGCGCCCACGAGCAGTACTTC. Its protein is CASSFGAHEQYF.